This TCR beta chain was identified in a study of OX40 agonist ivuxolimab in advanced cancers. Study findings and constraints: Within 6 weeks, CD4+ and CD8+ blood T cells expanded clonally at 0.1 to 3.0 mg/kg.

TCRdb's table, derived via immunoSEQ multiplex PCR, lists solely in-frame clones and lacks some. Here the sample spans tens of thousands of clones, around 91% being singletons. The sampling schedule covered blood at baseline, cycle 4 day 1, and cycle 7 day 1. This clone was seen only once. What it recognizes is unknown. The germline V and J ends were trimmed by 4 bases and 1 base, with 13 bases remaining between them. CDR3 length: 15 residues. CDR1 and CDR2 (germline): SGHTA, FQGNSA. The starting material was CD4+ or CD8+ T cells sorted from blood, obtained in a trial of the OX40 agonist ivuxolimab. This chain connects TRBV7-2 to TRBJ2-5; D may match TRBD1 or TRBD2 (5 bases each). This receptor was obtained from an adult with an advanced solid tumor such as melanoma, head and neck, liver or kidney cancer. This chain's CDR3 is CASSWRKGSQETQYF. Here the CDR3 DNA reads TGTGCCAGCAGCTGGCGTAAGGGGAGCCAAGAGACCCAGTACTTC.